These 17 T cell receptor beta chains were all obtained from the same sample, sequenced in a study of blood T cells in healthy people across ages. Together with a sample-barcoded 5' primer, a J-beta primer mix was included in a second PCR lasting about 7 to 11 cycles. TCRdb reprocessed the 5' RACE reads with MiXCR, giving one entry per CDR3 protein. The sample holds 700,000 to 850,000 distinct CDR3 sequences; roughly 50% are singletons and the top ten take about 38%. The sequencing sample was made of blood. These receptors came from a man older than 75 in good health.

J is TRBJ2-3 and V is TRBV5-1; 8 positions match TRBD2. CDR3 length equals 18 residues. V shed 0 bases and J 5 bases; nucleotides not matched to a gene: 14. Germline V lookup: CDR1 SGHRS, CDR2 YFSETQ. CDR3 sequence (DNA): TGCGCCAGCAGCTTGGCCCCAATTCTAACTAGCGGCAAAGATACGCAGTATTTT. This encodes CASSLAPILTSGKDTQYF.

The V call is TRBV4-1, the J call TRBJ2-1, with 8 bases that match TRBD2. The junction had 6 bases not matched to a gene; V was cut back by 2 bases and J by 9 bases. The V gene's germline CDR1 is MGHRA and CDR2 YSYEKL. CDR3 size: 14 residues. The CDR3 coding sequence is TGCGCCAGCAGCCAAAGGTTTCGGGGGGGTGAGCAGTTCTTC. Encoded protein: CASSQRFRGGEQFF.

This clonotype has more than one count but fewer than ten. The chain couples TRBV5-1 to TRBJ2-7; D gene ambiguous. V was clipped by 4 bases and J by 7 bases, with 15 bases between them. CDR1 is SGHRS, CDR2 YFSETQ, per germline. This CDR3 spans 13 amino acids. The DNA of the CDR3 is TGCGCCAGCAGCCCCGGGCCCGTTCGGGAGCAGTACTTC. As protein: CASSPGPVREQYF.

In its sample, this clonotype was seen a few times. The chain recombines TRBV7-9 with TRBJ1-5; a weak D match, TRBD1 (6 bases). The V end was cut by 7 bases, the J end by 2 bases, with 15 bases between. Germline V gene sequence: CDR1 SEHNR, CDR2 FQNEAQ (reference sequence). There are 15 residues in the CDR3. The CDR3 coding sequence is TGTGCCAGCACCAATGACAGGTTTGGCAATCAGCCCCAGCATTTT. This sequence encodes CASTNDRFGNQPQHF.

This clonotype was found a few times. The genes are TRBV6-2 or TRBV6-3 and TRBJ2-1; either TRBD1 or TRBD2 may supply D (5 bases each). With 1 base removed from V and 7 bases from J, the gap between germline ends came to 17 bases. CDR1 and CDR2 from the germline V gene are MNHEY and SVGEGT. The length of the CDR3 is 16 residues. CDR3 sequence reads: CASSYFEGFHTNEQFF. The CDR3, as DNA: TGTGCCAGCAGTTACTTTGAGGGGTTCCATACGAATGAGCAGTTCTTC.

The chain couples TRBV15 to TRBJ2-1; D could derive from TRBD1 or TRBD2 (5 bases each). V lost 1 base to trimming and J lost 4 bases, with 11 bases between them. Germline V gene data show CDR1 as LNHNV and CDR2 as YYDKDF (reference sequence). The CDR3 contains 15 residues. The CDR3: CATSRVLGPYNEQFF. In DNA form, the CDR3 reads TGTGCCACCAGCAGAGTATTGGGACCATACAATGAGCAGTTCTTC.

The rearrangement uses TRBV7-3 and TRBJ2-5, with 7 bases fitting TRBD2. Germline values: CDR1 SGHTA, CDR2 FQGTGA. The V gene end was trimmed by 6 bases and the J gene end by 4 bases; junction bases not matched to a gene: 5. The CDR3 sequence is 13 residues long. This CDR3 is CASSYIAGETQYF. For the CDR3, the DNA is TGTGCCAGCAGTTATATAGCGGGAGAGACCCAGTACTTC.

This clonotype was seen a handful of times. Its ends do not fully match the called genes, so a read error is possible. The CDR3 DNA reads as TGTGCCAGTTTCCGGGAAACGACTAACGAAAAACTGTTTTTT. Its protein is CASFRETTNEKLFF. This sequence joins TRBV2 and TRBJ1-4; D is uncertain. CDR1 and CDR2 from the germline V gene are SNHLY and FYNNEI. This CDR3 comprises 14 residues.

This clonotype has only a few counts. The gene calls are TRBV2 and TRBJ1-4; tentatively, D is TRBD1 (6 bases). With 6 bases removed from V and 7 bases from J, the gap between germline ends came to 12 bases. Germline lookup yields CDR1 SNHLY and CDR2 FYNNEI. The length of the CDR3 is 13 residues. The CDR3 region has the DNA TGTGCCAGCAGGGGGGGACAAGGTGAAAAACTGTTTTTT. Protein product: CASRGGQGEKLFF.

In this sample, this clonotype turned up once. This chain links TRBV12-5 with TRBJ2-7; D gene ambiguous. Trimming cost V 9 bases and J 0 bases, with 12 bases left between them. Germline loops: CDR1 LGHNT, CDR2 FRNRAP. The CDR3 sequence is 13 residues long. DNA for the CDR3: TGTGCTAGCAGGCAGGAACCCTCCTACGAGCAGTACTTC. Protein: CASRQEPSYEQYF.

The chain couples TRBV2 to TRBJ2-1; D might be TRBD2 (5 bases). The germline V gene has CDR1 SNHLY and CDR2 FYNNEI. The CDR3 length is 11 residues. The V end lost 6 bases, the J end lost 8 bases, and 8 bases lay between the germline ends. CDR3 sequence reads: CASSGIYEQFF. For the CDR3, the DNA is TGTGCCAGCAGCGGGATCTATGAGCAGTTCTTC.

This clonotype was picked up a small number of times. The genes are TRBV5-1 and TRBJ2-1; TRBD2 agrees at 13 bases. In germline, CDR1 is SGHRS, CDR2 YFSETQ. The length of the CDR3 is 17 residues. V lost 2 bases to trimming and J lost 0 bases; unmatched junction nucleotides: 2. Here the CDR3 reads CASSFGLAGVSYNEQFF. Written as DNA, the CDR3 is TGCGCCAGCAGCTTTGGACTAGCGGGGGTCTCCTACAATGAGCAGTTCTTC.

CDR3 nucleotides: TGCAGCGCGAACAGGGCGGATGAAAAACTGTTTTTT. Its protein product is CSANRADEKLFF. V gene TRBV29-1 combines with J gene TRBJ1-4, with a weak D call TRBD1 (6 bases). V lost 7 bases, J lost 6 bases, and 12 bases lay in between. The germline CDR1 and CDR2 sequences are SQVTM and ANQGSEA. This CDR3 has 12 residues.

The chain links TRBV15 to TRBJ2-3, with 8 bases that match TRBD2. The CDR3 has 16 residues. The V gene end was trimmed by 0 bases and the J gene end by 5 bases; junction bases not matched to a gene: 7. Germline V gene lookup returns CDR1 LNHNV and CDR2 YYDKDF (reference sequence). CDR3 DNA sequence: TGTGCCACCAGCAGAGATCGCGGGGGGTATGGAGATACGCAGTATTTT. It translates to CATSRDRGGYGDTQYF. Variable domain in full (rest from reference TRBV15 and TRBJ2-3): DAMVIQNPRYQVTQFGKPVTLSCSQTLNHNVMYWYQQKSSQAPKLLFHYYDKDFNNEADTPDNFQSRRPNTSFCFLDIRSPGLGDTAMYLCATSRDRGGYGDTQYFGPGTRLTVL.

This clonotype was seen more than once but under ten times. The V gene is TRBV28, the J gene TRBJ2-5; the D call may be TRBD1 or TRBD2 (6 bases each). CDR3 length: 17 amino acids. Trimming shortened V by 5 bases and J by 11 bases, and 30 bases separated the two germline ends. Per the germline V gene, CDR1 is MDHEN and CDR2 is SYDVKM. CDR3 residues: CASSLYRDWGSFHEQYF. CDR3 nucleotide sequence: TGTGCCAGCAGTCTTTACAGGGACTGGGGGTCCTTTCATGAGCAGTACTTC.

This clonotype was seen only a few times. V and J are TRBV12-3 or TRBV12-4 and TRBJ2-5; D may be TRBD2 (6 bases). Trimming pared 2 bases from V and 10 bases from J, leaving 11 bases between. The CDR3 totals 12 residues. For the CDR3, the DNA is TGTGCCAGCAGTTTACAGACGGGGGACCAGTACTTC. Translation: CASSLQTGDQYF.

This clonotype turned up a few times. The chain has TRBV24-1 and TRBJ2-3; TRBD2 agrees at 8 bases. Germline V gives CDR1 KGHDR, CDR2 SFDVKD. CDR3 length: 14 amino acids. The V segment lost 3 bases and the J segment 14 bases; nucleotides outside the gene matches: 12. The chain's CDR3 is CATSDSGSGRYAYF. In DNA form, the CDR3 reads TGTGCCACCAGTGATAGCGGGAGCGGCAGATACGCGTATTTT.